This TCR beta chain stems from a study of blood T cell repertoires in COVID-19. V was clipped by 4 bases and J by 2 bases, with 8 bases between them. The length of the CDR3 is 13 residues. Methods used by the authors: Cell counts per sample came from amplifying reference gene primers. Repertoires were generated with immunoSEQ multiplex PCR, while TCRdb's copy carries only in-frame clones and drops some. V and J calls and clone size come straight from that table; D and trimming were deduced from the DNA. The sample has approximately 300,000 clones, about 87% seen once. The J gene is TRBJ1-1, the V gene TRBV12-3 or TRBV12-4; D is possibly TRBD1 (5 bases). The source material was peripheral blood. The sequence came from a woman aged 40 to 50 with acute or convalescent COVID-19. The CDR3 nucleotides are TGTGCCAGCAGTTGGGGGGGAAACACTGAAGCTTTCTTT. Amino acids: CASSWGGNTEAFF.